One sample yielded the 4 T cell receptor beta chains listed below, sequenced in a study of regulatory T cells in long-lasting Graves disease. Arm-PCR of CDR3 regions and iRepertoire HTBI primers were the basis on which TCR beta libraries were built. One entry per CDR3 protein results from TCRdb running MiXCR on the multiplex PCR reads. The profile shows a few hundred thousand distinct CDR3 sequences, roughly a quarter of them singletons. The time point is: persistent/refractory GD, antithyroid drugs over 5 years with positive TRAb. Following extraction of RNA from PBMCs, that RNA was used to make the TCR library. The sequenced sample was peripheral blood mononuclear cells (PBMCs), obtained when the disease was refractory, from a patient treated with antithyroid drugs. These receptors originate from a female donor with Graves disease.

This clonotype appeared a few times. The chain is built from TRBV6-1 and TRBJ2-5; 7 bases line up with TRBD1. CDR3 length: 14 amino acids. The J segment lost 2 bases and the V segment lost 5 bases, leaving 5 bases of the junction unmatched. The V gene's germline CDR1 is MNHNS and CDR2 SASEGT. CDR3 region: CASSTGDSQETQYF. CDR3 in DNA: TGTGCCAGCAGTACAGGGGACAGTCAAGAGACCCAGTACTTC.

This clonotype appeared many times. The chain uses TRBV28 and TRBJ1-2, with D unresolved. CDR1 MDHEN and CDR2 SYDVKM come from the germline V gene. Trimming took off 2 bases at V and 8 bases at J, with 12 bases between the two ends. The CDR3 spans 13 residues. This CDR3 is CASSLPTPRGYTF. The CDR3 DNA reads as TGTGCCAGCAGTTTACCCACCCCAAGGGGCTACACCTTC.

With regard to this clonotype: A read error may be the cause here, since a much bigger clone is one base away. This chain links TRBV5-1 with TRBJ2-7; 10 positions agree with TRBD1. Germline V gene sequence: CDR1 SGHRS, CDR2 YFSETQ. The CDR3 has 14 residues. The trim removed 7 bases at V and 3 bases at J, leaving 7 bases unmatched. The CDR3 DNA reads as TGCGCCAGCGCCAGGGACAGGGGTCTCTACGAGCAGTACTTC. Translated: CASARDRGLYEQYF. Together with reference TRBV5-1 and TRBJ2-7, the CDR3 gives the full variable domain: KAGVTQTPRYLIKTRGQQVTLSCSPISGHRSVSWYQQTPGQGLQFLFEYFSETQRNKGNFPGRFSGRQFSNSRSEMNVSTLELGDSALYLCASARDRGLYEQYFGPGTRLTVT.

In this sample, this clonotype turned up many times. V usage is TRBV29-1 and J usage is TRBJ1-4; D gene unclear. The V end lost 0 bases, the J end lost 8 bases, and 16 bases lay between the germline ends. CDR3 length: 15 residues. Per the germline V gene, CDR1 is SQVTM and CDR2 is ANQGSEA. CDR3 sequence: CSVEDRGSPGEKLFF. The CDR3 DNA sequence: TGCAGCGTTGAAGACCGCGGGTCGCCGGGCGAAAAACTGTTTTTT.